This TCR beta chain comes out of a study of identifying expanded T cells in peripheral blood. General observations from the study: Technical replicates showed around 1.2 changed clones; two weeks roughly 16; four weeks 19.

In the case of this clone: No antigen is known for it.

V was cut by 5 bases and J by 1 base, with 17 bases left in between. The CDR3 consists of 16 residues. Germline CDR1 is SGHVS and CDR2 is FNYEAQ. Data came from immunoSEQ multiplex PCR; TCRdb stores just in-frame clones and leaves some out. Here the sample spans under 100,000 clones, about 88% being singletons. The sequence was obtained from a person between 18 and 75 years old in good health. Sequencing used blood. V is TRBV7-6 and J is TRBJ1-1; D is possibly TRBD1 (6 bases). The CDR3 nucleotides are TGTGCCAGCAGCCCTTTTGGGGGCAGTTCGAACACTGAAGCTTTCTTT. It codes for CASSPFGGSSNTEAFF.